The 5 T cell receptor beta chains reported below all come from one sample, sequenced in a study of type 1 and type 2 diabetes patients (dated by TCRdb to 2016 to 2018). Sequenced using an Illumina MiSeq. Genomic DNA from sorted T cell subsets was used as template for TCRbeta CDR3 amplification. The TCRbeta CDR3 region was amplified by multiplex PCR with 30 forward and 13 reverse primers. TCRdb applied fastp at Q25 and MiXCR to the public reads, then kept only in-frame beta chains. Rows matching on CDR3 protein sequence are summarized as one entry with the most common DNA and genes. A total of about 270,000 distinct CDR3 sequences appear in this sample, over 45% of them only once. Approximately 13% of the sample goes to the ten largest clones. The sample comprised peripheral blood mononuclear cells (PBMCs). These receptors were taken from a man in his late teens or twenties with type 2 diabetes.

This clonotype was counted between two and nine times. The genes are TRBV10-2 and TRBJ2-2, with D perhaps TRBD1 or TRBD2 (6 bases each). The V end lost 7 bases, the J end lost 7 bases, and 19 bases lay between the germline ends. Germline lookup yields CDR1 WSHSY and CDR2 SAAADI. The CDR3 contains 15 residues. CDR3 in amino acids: CASIREGGQGGELFF. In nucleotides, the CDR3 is TGCGCCAGCATCAGAGAAGGGGGGCAGGGCGGGGAGCTGTTTTTT.

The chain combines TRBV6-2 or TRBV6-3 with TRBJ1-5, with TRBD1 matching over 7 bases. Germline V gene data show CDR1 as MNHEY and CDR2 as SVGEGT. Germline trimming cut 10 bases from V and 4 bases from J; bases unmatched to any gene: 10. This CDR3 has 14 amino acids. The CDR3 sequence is CATVAGQVNQPQHF. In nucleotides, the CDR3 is TGTGCCACAGTCGCCGGACAGGTGAATCAGCCCCAGCATTTT.

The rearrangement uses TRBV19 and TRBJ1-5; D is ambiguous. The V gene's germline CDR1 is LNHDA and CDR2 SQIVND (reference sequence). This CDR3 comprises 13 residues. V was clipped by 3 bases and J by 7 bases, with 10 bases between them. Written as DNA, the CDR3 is TGTGCCAGTAGTATTATTTCAGTACAGCCCCAGCATTTT. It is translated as CASSIISVQPQHF.

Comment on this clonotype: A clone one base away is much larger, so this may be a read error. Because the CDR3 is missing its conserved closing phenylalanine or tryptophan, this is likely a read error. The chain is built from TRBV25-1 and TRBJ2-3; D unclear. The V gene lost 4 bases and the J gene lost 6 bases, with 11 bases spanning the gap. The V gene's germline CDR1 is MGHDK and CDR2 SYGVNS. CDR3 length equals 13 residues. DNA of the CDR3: TGTGCCAGCAGTGGACCTGTTGGGGATACGCAGTATTCT. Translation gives CASSGPVGDTQYS.

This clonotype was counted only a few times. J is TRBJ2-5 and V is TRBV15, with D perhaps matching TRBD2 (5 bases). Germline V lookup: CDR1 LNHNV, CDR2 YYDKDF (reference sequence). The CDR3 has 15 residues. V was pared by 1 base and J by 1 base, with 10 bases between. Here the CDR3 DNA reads TGTGCCACCAGCAGAGGGGAGACGGCCCAAGAGACCCAGTACTTC. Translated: CATSRGETAQETQYF.